The source of this TCR beta chain is a study of blood T cell repertoires in COVID-19 (dated by TCRdb to between 2020 and 2021). General notes on the study: Samples covering the acute and convalescent phases of COVID-19 were provided by collaborators in the United States, Italy and Spain. The prospective study material was composed of cDNA or gDNA derived from T cells, B-cell-depleted T cells, or PBMCs. The dataset comprised deeply sampled blood TCRbeta repertoires from subjects exposed to, actively infected with, or recovered from COVID-19. The repertoires were made available in a free public database intended to serve as a resource for research on the immune response to SARS-CoV-2. HLA class I and class II types, where available, came from metadata supplied by the sample provider rather than from assay-based typing. The samples were drawn from two sources: the first 160 participants of the ongoing ImmuneRACE study, and approximately 1,300 subjects contributed by 6 global collaborators. A de-identified subject ID, COVID-19 status, age in years and sex were almost always included in the sample metadata. Paper-wide results and their limitations: Clinical and demographic metadata were provided uncurated, with the amount varying by source and participant.

Whole blood was collected in K2EDTA tubes by collaborating institutions according to the institutions' own protocols. For TCRbeta analysis, collaborators shipped samples as frozen whole blood, isolated PBMCs, or DNA extracted from either of those sample types. The CDR3 contains 16 residues, cysteine and phenylalanine counted. Of the read, only the CDR3 DNA is kept; its 48 bases are in frame from base 1. For CDR1 and CDR2, the germline V gene lists SGHRS and YFSETQ. Germline trimming: 5 bases from V, 7 bases from J; junction bases outside gene matches: 10. TCRbeta CDR3 regions were amplified from genomic DNA by means of the immunoSEQ Assay, a bias-controlled multiplex PCR. The original pipeline was this. The number of nucleated cells in each sample was estimated by amplification of reference gene primers within the assay. To quantify the absolute abundance of each unique TCRbeta CDR3 rearrangement, sequence reads were collapsed and filtered. Productive Simpson clonality was computed per sample as the square root of Simpson's diversity index over productive rearrangements. TCRdb took over this immuneACCESS table, retaining in-frame rearrangements with V and J assigned. Such tables are incomplete; in checked studies, under half of the missing clones stem from an unresolved V gene, and the remainder is unexplained. The D gene and trimming were derived from the DNA, and the V and J assignments and clone size from that table. For this sample the table gives around 230,000 clones, of which about four fifths were detected only once. The ten most abundant clones make up about 9.5% of the sample.

Points on this clone: Its antigen specificity is not known. The record has no base qualities; no much larger clone is one base away.

The clonotype originates from a woman older than 75 with acute or convalescent COVID-19. The chain is assembled from TRBV5-1 and TRBJ1-6, with 9 bases aligning to TRBD1. What was sequenced was peripheral blood. The DNA reads TGCGCCAGCAGGCCTACTACAGGGGGCCTCAATTCACCCCTCCACTTT. Its translation is CASRPTTGGLNSPLHF.